This TCR beta chain came from a study of early T cells in non-severe SARS-CoV-2 infection (dated by TCRdb to the early 2020s). For context, the study as a whole: TCR sequencing used bulk RNA from unsorted whole blood, so alpha and beta chains could not be paired.

This clonotype was recorded at least ten times. Its cognate antigen has yet to be identified. No much larger clone exists at a distance of one base, and base qualities are not known. Study-level results and caveats: VDJdb matching was skewed toward anti-spike CD8 responses and likely underestimated virus-specific expansions by missing private and CD4 specificities.

Taken from the germline V gene, the CDR1 and CDR2 loops are SGHDN and FVKESK. V is shortened by 4 bases, J by 1 base, and the region joining them spans 19 bases. The CDR3 runs 17 residues from the cysteine to the phenylalanine. Left in the record is the CDR3 DNA by itself, 51 bases read in frame from the first base. This was a case-control study nested in a cohort of healthcare workers in London, UK, who had nasopharyngeal swab PCR tests and blood samples taken every week. Healthcare workers were recruited during the week of the UK lockdown, between 23 and 31 March 2020, and followed weekly for up to 16 weeks. The library was prepared using 5' RACE. The sequencer listed for this sample is NextSeq 500. In the TCR library protocol, unique molecular identifiers were attached to individual cDNA molecules to correct for PCR bias and sequencing error. Sequencing covered both TCR alpha and beta chains, and within each sample the abundances of alpha and beta sequences were tightly co-correlated. From the authors' description of their analysis: Decombinator V4 was used to annotate TCR sequences for V gene, J gene and CDR3. TCRs were defined as expanded if a significant change between any two time points was detected under a Poisson model with p below 0.0001. TCR abundances were normalised to the total number of TCRs sequenced per sample and were expressed as counts per million. TRAV1-2 paired with TRAJ12, TRAJ20 or TRAJ33 defined MAIT TCRs, while TRAV10 paired with TRAJ18 defined iNKT TCRs. VDJdb, accessed on 1 November 2021, was searched for TCRs annotated for CMV, EBV and SARS-CoV-2, and TCRs annotated for more than one antigen were excluded. TCRdb's own reprocessing of the public reads used fastp at Q25 and MiXCR and kept productive beta chains. Each record represents a unique CDR3 protein, reported with the most common genes and DNA among its rows. The V and J calls and clone size are TCRdb's, not the authors'. This sample has under 95,000 distinct CDR3 sequences in its table, and about 12% of those were observed once. The ten most abundant clones make up more than 3% of the sample.

Specimen: whole blood. The chain uses TRBV14 and TRBJ2-5, with a weak D call of TRBD1 (6 bases match). This sequence was found in an adult who was a healthcare worker with PCR-confirmed SARS-CoV-2 infection or an uninfected control (not recorded which). The CDR3: CASSPGTLPEFQETQYF. The DNA sequence is as follows: TGTGCCAGCAGCCCGGGGACACTCCCAGAGTTCCAAGAGACCCAGTACTTC.